This TCR beta chain is drawn from a study of shared clonotypes between healthy human individuals. About the study: Sampling drew on donors who were a couple of women and a few men aged 18 to 49.

Unsorted PBMC replicate PCRs drew on roughly 300 ng DNA, representing about 30,000 T cell genomes. Sequencing of unsorted PBMC DNA was carried out using ten immunoSEQ deep assay plates. Method: immunoSEQ multiplex PCR; TCRdb's copy keeps in-frame clones and lacks some. The top ten hold about an eighth of the sample, which has 450,000 to 500,000 clones, 70% to 85% seen once. Remarks on this clone: Other DNA sequences in this specimen translate into the identical CDR3.

The CDR3 is 16 residues long. Losses at the gene ends were 2 bases for V and 3 bases for J; bases not matched to a gene: 4. Germline CDR1 is SGHTA and CDR2 is FQGNSA. Donors included only healthy HIV-negative adults lacking recent acute infections or vaccinations. The clonotype originates from a woman aged 35 to 49 in good health. Some clones in this sample may be carry-over from other donors' samples. The sequenced sample was PBMCs. This chain joins TRBV7-2 and TRBJ2-2; 9 nucleotides line up with TRBD2. In DNA, the CDR3 is TGTGCCAGCAGCTTAAGGCTAGCGGGATACACCGGGGAGCTGTTTTTT. This encodes CASSLRLAGYTGELFF.